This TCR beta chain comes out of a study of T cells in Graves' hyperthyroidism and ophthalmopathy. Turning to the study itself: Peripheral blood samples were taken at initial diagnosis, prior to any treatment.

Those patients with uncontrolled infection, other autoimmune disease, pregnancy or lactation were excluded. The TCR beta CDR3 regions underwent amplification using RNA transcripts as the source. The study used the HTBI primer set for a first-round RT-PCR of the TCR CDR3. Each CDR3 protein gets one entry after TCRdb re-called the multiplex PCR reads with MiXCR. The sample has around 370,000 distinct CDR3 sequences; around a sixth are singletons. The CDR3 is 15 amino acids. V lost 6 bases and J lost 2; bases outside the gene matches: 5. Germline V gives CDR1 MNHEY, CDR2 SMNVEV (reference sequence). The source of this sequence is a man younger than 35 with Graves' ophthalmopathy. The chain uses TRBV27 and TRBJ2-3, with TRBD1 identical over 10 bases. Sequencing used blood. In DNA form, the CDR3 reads TGTGCCAGCAGACCCGGGACAGGGGACACAGATACGCAGTATTTT. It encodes CASRPGTGDTDTQYF.